Each of the 29 T cell receptor beta chains below was sequenced from the same sample in a study of CD8 T cells in ankylosing spondylitis. Findings of the study overall: Seemingly characteristic of ankylosing spondylitis blood was a TCR beta motif consisting of about 8 highly homologous variants.

Each CDR3 protein is one row after TCRdb ran MiXCR on the 5' RACE reads. Found here are about 540,000 distinct CDR3 sequences, about an eighth of them singletons; the top ten hold nearly 7%. Their specific antigens are unknown. Sequenced sample: blood, either unsorted or a sorted T cell fraction (not recorded which). These receptors were collected from a male donor with ankylosing spondylitis.

This clonotype has a handful of counts. This rearrangement joins TRBV12-3 or TRBV12-4 to TRBJ1-2; D not certain. The CDR3 extends over 11 amino acids. V lost 5 bases and J lost 8, with 9 bases in between. The CDR3 bases are TGTGCCAGCAGTCCCCGTGCAGGCTACACCTTC. Amino acids: CASSPRAGYTF.

The V gene is TRBV15, the J gene TRBJ1-1; 7 bases are a match to TRBD1. The CDR3 length is 17 residues. V was clipped by 1 base and J by 0 bases; unmatched bases: 8. The germline gives CDR1 LNHNV, CDR2 YYDKDF (reference sequence). The DNA of the CDR3 is TGTGCCACCAGCAGAGTCCCCGGACAGGTCATGAACACTGAAGCTTTCTTT. This sequence encodes CATSRVPGQVMNTEAFF. The whole variable domain, filled in from reference TRBV15 and TRBJ1-1, reads DAMVIQNPRYQVTQFGKPVTLSCSQTLNHNVMYWYQQKSSQAPKLLFHYYDKDFNNEADTPDNFQSRRPNTSFCFLDIRSPGLGDTAMYLCATSRVPGQVMNTEAFFGQGTRLTVV.

The rearrangement uses TRBV5-1 and TRBJ2-7, with 9 bases lining up with TRBD1. After removal of 4 bases from V and 3 bases from J, the junction contained 5 bases not matched to a gene. From germline, CDR1 is SGHRS and CDR2 YFSETQ. This CDR3 contains 14 residues. The CDR3: CASSPGQGHYEQYF. The CDR3 nucleotides read TGCGCCAGCAGCCCGGGACAGGGTCACTACGAGCAGTACTTC.

This clonotype was detected a few times. This chain uses TRBV20-1 with TRBJ2-1; 12 nucleotides align to TRBD2. The germline gives CDR1 DFQATT, CDR2 SNEGSKA (reference sequence). The junction had 4 bases not matched to a gene; V was cut back by 6 bases and J by 4 bases. CDR3 size: 14 residues. The CDR3 bases are TGCAGTGCGGCGGGACTAGCGGGTTACAATGAGCAGTTCTTC. Amino acid sequence: CSAAGLAGYNEQFF.

This chain uses TRBV5-1 with TRBJ2-3, with no clear D. The CDR3 runs to 15 residues. V lost 4 bases to trimming and J lost 1 base, with 13 bases between them. Germline V gene lookup returns CDR1 SGHRS and CDR2 YFSETQ. The chain's CDR3 is CASSSRPGGTDTQYF. As DNA, the CDR3 is TGCGCCAGCAGCAGTCGGCCAGGAGGCACAGATACGCAGTATTTT.

CDR3 sequence (DNA): TGTGCCAGCAGCTCGAGGGGACACCTGTCTCAAGAGACCCAGTACTTC. Translated: CASSSRGHLSQETQYF. The V call is TRBV13, the J call TRBJ2-5; a weak D match, TRBD1 (6 bases). The V and J ends lost 4 bases and 2 bases respectively, with 17 bases between them. The CDR3 runs to 16 residues. The V gene's germline CDR1 is PRHDT and CDR2 FYEKMQ (reference sequence).

This chain uses TRBV5-6 with TRBJ1-3, with 10 positions matching TRBD1. Germline loops: CDR1 SGHDT, CDR2 YYEEEE. The CDR3 sequence is 16 residues long. V was pared by 3 bases and J by 2 bases, with 5 bases of the junction left unmatched. The CDR3 nucleotides are TGTGCCAGCAGCTCCCGCGGACAGGGGGCTGGAAACACCATATATTTT. This encodes CASSSRGQGAGNTIYF.

Points on this clonotype: The junction departs from germline at one end; a sequencing error may be responsible. This chain connects TRBV2 to TRBJ2-3; a weak D match, TRBD2 (6 bases). This CDR3 region has 14 residues. Germline CDR1 SNHLY, CDR2 FYNNEI. CDR3 sequence: CASSEVTGEDTQYF. CDR3 DNA: TGTGCCAGTAGTGAGGTGACGGGAGAGGATACGCAGTATTTT. The full variable domain, in which reference TRBV2 and TRBJ2-3 provide the parts outside the CDR3, is EPEVTQTPSHQVTQMGQEVILRCVPISNHLYFYWYRQILGQKVEFLVSFYNNEISEKSEIFDDQFSVERPDGSNFTLKIRSTKLEDSAMYFCASSEVTGEDTQYFGPGTRLTVL.

This clonotype was picked up many times. The genes are TRBV20-1 and TRBJ2-1, with D tentatively TRBD2 (5 bases). Trimming stripped 0 bases from V and 6 bases from J, with 15 bases between. This CDR3 comprises 15 residues. Germline V gene lookup returns CDR1 DFQATT and CDR2 SNEGSKA (reference sequence). The chain's CDR3 is CSARDLASSVNEQFF. The CDR3 coding sequence is TGCAGTGCTAGAGATCTCGCTAGCTCGGTCAATGAGCAGTTCTTC.

Many counts were recorded for this clonotype. The chain recombines TRBV11-2 with TRBJ2-1; TRBD2 agrees at 12 bases. The CDR3 runs to 16 residues. The junction had 7 bases not matched to a gene; V was cut back by 6 bases and J by 4 bases. Germline CDR1 is SGHAT and CDR2 is FQNNGV. The CDR3 loop reads CASSPRLAGVYNEQFF. DNA for the CDR3: TGTGCCAGCAGTCCCCGACTAGCGGGAGTTTACAATGAGCAGTTCTTC.

This chain links TRBV6-1 with TRBJ1-5, with unresolved D. CDR1 and CDR2 (germline): MNHNS, SASEGT. V shed 8 bases and J shed 4 bases, with 3 bases lying between them. The CDR3 contains 10 residues. CDR3 bases: TGTGCCAGCGGAAATCAGCCCCAGCATTTT. It encodes CASGNQPQHF.

This clonotype was picked up many times. The V call is TRBV29-1, the J call TRBJ2-1, with D unresolved. Germline V gene lookup returns CDR1 SQVTM and CDR2 ANQGSEA. The CDR3 is 11 residues long. The germline V and J ends were trimmed by 4 bases and 1 base, with 2 bases remaining between them. The CDR3 nucleotides read TGCAGCGTTGGGTCCTACAATGAGCAGTTCTTC. Its translation: CSVGSYNEQFF.

The rearrangement links TRBV2 to TRBJ2-6; no reliable D call. CDR1 and CDR2 from the germline V gene are SNHLY and FYNNEI. V shed 8 bases and J shed 0 bases, with 11 bases lying between them. This CDR3 has 15 amino acids. For the CDR3, the DNA is TGTGCCAGCCGGCACCCGAGCTCTGGGGCCAACGTCCTGACTTTC. Protein product: CASRHPSSGANVLTF.

The chain joins TRBV2 to TRBJ2-1, with TRBD2 matching 11 bases. Germline V lookup: CDR1 SNHLY, CDR2 FYNNEI. V dropped 5 bases and J dropped 2; count of bases not matched to a gene: 5. The CDR3 covers 16 residues. CDR3 coding DNA: TGTGCCAGCAGTCGGGGACTAGCGGTAACCTACAATGAGCAGTTCTTC. This gives the protein CASSRGLAVTYNEQFF.

The rearrangement joins TRBV20-1 to TRBJ1-1; D is possibly TRBD1 (5 bases). The CDR3 sequence is 12 residues long. V lost 4 bases, J lost 5 bases, and 11 bases lay in between. Germline CDR1 DFQATT, CDR2 SNEGSKA (reference sequence). CDR3 amino acids: CSAISGGTEAFF. DNA for the CDR3: TGCAGTGCTATCTCGGGGGGAACTGAAGCTTTCTTT.

This clonotype was seen at least ten times. The V gene is TRBV12-3 or TRBV12-4, the J gene TRBJ2-7; no firm D call. The V end lost 3 bases, the J end lost 2 bases, and 14 bases lay between the germline ends. The CDR3 totals 15 residues. The CDR3 spells CASSFGLETPYEQYF. The DNA of the CDR3 is TGTGCCAGCAGTTTCGGTCTCGAGACTCCCTACGAGCAGTACTTC.

This clonotype was observed a few times. For the CDR3, the DNA is TGTGCCAGCAGCCTTGGGCCTGCCGGCGATGAAAAACTGTTTTTT. It yields the protein CASSLGPAGDEKLFF. V gene TRBV9 combines with J gene TRBJ1-4; D not resolved. The length of the CDR3 is 15 residues. Germline loops: CDR1 SGDLS, CDR2 YYNGEE. V was trimmed by 4 bases and J by 6 bases, leaving 16 bases between them.

This clonotype turned up a few times. CDR3: CSARNSARHPYNEQFF. Written as DNA, the CDR3 is TGCAGTGCTAGAAATTCGGCCCGCCACCCCTACAATGAGCAGTTCTTC. J is TRBJ2-1 and V is TRBV20-1; D is ambiguous. The germline CDR1 and CDR2 sequences are DFQATT and SNEGSKA (reference sequence). The CDR3 totals 16 residues. The V end lost 2 bases, the J end lost 2 bases, and 16 bases lay between the germline ends.

This clonotype has a count of ten or more. The rearrangement links TRBV20-1 to TRBJ2-7; TRBD1 matches at 12 bases. With 3 bases clipped from V and 7 bases from J, the junction kept 22 bases outside the gene matches. The CDR3 is made up of 19 amino acids. In germline, CDR1 is DFQATT, CDR2 SNEGSKA (reference sequence). CDR3 in DNA: TGCAGTGCTAGCCTAAATACCGGGACAGGGGGCCAAAGTTTGCGGGAGCAGTACTTC. Translation gives CSASLNTGTGGQSLREQYF.

The table lists this clonotype with a few counts. V usage is TRBV7-2 and J usage is TRBJ2-1; the D call may be TRBD1 or TRBD2 (6 bases each). CDR1 and CDR2 from the germline V gene are SGHTA and FQGNSA. Trimming took off 5 bases at V and 12 bases at J, with 14 bases between the two ends. CDR3 length: 12 amino acids. The CDR3 bases are TGTGCCAGCAGCGGGGGGCAGCACAGGCAGTTCTTC. It is translated as CASSGGQHRQFF.

The sample holds many counts of this clonotype. CDR3 sequence reads: CASGSGTGPGTF. The CDR3 DNA reads TGTGCCAGCGGATCCGGGACAGGCCCTGGCACCTTC. The chain joins TRBV12-3 or TRBV12-4 to TRBJ1-2, with 8 bases fitting TRBD1. The CDR3 has 12 amino acids. With V trimmed by 8 bases and J by 13 bases, 12 bases remained unmatched.

This clonotype occurred a few times. The J gene is TRBJ2-5, the V gene TRBV7-9; 11 nucleotides match TRBD2. Germline CDR1 SEHNR, CDR2 FQNEAQ (reference sequence). This CDR3 has 15 residues. Trimming at V came to 6 bases and at J to 1 base, leaving 4 bases not matched to a gene. The CDR3 here is CASRRGLAVQETQYF. The CDR3 coding sequence is TGTGCCAGCAGGCGGGGACTAGCGGTCCAAGAGACCCAGTACTTC.

The V and J genes are TRBV7-9 and TRBJ2-3; tentatively, D is TRBD2 (6 bases). This CDR3 contains 15 residues. Germline loops: CDR1 SEHNR, CDR2 FQNEAQ (reference sequence). V gave up 5 bases and J gave up 2 bases, with 14 bases separating them. The CDR3 reads CASSLMLRDTDTQYF. DNA of the CDR3: TGTGCCAGCAGCCTTATGTTGCGGGACACAGATACGCAGTATTTT.

This clonotype was seen many times. The V gene is TRBV5-1, the J gene TRBJ2-3; D is undetermined. V was pared by 1 base and J by 3 bases, with 3 bases between. From germline, CDR1 is SGHRS and CDR2 YFSETQ. This CDR3 contains 12 residues. The CDR3: CASSLWTDTQYF. CDR3 nucleotides: TGCGCCAGCAGCTTGTGGACAGATACGCAGTATTTT. The whole variable domain, filled in from reference TRBV5-1 and TRBJ2-3, reads KAGVTQTPRYLIKTRGQQVTLSCSPISGHRSVSWYQQTPGQGLQFLFEYFSETQRNKGNFPGRFSGRQFSNSRSEMNVSTLELGDSALYLCASSLWTDTQYFGPGTRLTVL.

The chain is built from TRBV20-1 and TRBJ1-1; no definite D call. V lost 1 base and J 5 bases, leaving 14 bases between the germline ends. There are 14 residues in the CDR3. Per the germline V gene, CDR1 is DFQATT and CDR2 is SNEGSKA (reference sequence). The CDR3 region is CSARAVQTGTEAFF. The CDR3 region has the DNA TGCAGTGCTAGAGCGGTCCAAACCGGTACTGAAGCTTTCTTT.

This clonotype was detected a few times. The V call is TRBV5-1, the J call TRBJ1-4; D possibly corresponds to TRBD1 (5 bases). V shed 5 bases and J shed 4 bases, with 12 bases lying between them. Germline loops: CDR1 SGHRS, CDR2 YFSETQ. This CDR3 has 14 amino acids. As DNA, the CDR3 is TGCGCCAGCAGAGGGATGGGGCTTAATGAAAAACTGTTTTTT. Protein: CASRGMGLNEKLFF. Using reference TRBV5-1 and TRBJ1-4 for the parts outside the CDR3, the full variable domain is KAGVTQTPRYLIKTRGQQVTLSCSPISGHRSVSWYQQTPGQGLQFLFEYFSETQRNKGNFPGRFSGRQFSNSRSEMNVSTLELGDSALYLCASRGMGLNEKLFFGSGTQLSVL.

The chain recombines TRBV11-3 with TRBJ2-7, with 10 bases fitting TRBD1. CDR1 and CDR2 from the germline V gene are SGHNT and YENEEA. V gave up 2 bases and J gave up 7 bases; unmatched junction bases: 8. The CDR3 is 15 residues long. The CDR3 reads CASSLYGTGESEQYV. Here the CDR3 DNA reads TGTGCCAGCAGCTTATACGGGACAGGGGAATCGGAGCAGTACGTC.

This clonotype has a handful of counts. The chain combines TRBV20-1 with TRBJ2-2; either TRBD1 or TRBD2 may fit D (5 bases each). The CDR3 is 16 amino acids. V gave up 2 bases and J gave up 5 bases, with 18 bases separating them. The germline gives CDR1 DFQATT, CDR2 SNEGSKA (reference sequence). The CDR3 sequence is CSARPLAGRGTGELFF. In DNA, the CDR3 is TGCAGTGCTAGACCCCTGGCAGGGCGAGGGACCGGGGAGCTGTTTTTT.

The chain has TRBV6-1 and TRBJ2-5; 9 bases fit TRBD1. The V segment lost 5 bases and the J segment 2 bases; nucleotides outside the gene matches: 12. CDR1 is MNHNS, CDR2 SASEGT, per germline. The CDR3 length is 17 residues. CDR3 DNA sequence: TGTGCCAGCAGTCCACCTCGACAGGGGGTAGAACAAGAGACCCAGTACTTC. It codes for CASSPPRQGVEQETQYF.